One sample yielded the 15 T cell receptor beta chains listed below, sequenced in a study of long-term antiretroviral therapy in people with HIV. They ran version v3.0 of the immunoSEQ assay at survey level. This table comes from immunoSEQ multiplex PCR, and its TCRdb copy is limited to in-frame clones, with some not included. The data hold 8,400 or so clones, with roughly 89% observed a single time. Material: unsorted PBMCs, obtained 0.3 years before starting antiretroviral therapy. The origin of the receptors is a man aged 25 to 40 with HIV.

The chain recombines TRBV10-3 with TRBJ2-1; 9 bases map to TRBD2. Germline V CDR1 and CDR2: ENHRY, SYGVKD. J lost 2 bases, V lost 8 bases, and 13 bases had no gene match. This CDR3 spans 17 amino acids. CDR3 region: CAIRGTSLSGAYNEQFF. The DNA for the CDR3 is TGTGCCATCCGAGGGACTAGCCTCTCTGGCGCCTACAATGAGCAGTTCTTC.

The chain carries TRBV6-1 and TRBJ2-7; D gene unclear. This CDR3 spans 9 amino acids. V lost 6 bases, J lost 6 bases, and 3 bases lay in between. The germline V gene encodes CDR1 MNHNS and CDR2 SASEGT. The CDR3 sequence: CASSFEQYF. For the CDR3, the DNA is TGTGCCAGCAGCTTCGAGCAGTACTTC.

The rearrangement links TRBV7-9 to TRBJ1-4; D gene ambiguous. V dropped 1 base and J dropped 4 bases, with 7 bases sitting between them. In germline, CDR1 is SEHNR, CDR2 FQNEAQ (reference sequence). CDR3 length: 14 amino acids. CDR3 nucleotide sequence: TGTGCCAGCAGCTTAGAACGGATTAATGAAAAACTGTTTTTT. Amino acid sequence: CASSLERINEKLFF.

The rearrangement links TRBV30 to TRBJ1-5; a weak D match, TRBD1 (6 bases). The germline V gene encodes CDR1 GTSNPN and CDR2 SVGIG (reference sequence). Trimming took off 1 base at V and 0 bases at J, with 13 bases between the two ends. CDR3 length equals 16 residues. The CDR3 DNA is TGTGCCTGGAGTGCAAGGGGACAAATTAGCAATCAGCCCCAGCATTTT. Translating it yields CAWSARGQISNQPQHF.

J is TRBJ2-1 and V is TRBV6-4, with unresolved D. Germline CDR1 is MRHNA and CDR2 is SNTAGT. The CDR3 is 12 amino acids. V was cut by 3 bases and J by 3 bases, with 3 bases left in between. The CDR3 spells CASSEDYNEQFF. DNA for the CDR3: TGTGCCAGCAGTGAGGACTACAATGAGCAGTTCTTC.

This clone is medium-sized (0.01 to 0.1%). For the CDR3, the DNA is TGTGCCTGGAGTGGGGACAGCAAACAAGAGACCCAGTACTTC. As protein: CAWSGDSKQETQYF. V gene TRBV30 combines with J gene TRBJ2-5; 7 nucleotides line up with TRBD1. J gave up 2 bases and V 1 base, and 4 bases lay outside the gene matches. The CDR3 contains 14 residues. Germline-derived CDR1 and CDR2 are GTSNPN and SVGIG (reference sequence).

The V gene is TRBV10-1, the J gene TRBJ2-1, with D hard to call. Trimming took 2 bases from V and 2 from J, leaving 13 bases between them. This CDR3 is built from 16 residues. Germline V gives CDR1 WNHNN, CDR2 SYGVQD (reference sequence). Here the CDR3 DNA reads TGCGCCAGCAGTGAGGGGTTGGATGGCCCCTACAATGAGCAGTTCTTC. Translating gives CASSEGLDGPYNEQFF.

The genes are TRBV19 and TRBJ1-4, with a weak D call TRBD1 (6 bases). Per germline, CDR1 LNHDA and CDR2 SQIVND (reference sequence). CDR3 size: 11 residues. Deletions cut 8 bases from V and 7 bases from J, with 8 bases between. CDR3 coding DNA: TGTGCCAGTCGGACAGTTGAAAAACTGTTTTTT. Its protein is CASRTVEKLFF.

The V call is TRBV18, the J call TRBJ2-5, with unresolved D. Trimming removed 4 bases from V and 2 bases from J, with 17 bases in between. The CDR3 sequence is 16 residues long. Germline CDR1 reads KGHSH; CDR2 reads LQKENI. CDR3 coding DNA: TGTGCCAGCTCACTCCGACCCCCAACCGGGCAAGAGACCCAGTACTTC. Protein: CASSLRPPTGQETQYF.

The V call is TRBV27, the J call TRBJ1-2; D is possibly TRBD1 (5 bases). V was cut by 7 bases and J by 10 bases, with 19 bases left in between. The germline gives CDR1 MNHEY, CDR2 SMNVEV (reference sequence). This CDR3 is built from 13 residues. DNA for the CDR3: TGTGCCAGCAAGATTCAAGGGGCGTCTCTCTACACCTTC. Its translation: CASKIQGASLYTF.

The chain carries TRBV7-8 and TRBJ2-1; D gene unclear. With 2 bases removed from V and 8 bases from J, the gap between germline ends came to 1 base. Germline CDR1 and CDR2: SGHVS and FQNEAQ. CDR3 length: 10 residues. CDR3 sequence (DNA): TGTGCCAGCAGCTTACATGAGCAGTTCTTC. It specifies CASSLHEQFF.

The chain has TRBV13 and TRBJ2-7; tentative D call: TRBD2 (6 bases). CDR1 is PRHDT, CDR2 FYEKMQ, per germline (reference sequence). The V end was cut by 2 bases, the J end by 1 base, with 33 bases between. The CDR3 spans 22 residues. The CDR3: CASSLRFPTSSPRGTMSYEQYF. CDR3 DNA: TGTGCCAGCAGCTTACGCTTCCCTACTAGCTCCCCCAGAGGAACTATGTCCTACGAGCAGTACTTC. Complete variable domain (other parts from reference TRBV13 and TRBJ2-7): AAGVIQSPRHLIKEKRETATLKCYPIPRHDTVYWYQQGPGQDPQFLISFYEKMQSDKGSIPDRFSAQQFSDYHSELNMSSLELGDSALYFCASSLRFPTSSPRGTMSYEQYFGPGTRLTVT.

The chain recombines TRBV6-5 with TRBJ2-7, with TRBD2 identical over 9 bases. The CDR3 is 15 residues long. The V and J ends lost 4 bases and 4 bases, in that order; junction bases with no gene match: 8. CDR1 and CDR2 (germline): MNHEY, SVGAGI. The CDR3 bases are TGTGCCAGCAGTTCGATAGCGGGAGCTCTATACGAGCAGTACTTC. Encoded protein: CASSSIAGALYEQYF.

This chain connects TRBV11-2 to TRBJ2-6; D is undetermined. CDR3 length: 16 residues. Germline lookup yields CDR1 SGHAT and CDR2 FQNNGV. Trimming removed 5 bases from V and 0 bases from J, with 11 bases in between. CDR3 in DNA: TGTGCCAGCAGCCCTCTTCGGCTCTCTGGGGCCAACGTCCTGACTTTC. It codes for CASSPLRLSGANVLTF.

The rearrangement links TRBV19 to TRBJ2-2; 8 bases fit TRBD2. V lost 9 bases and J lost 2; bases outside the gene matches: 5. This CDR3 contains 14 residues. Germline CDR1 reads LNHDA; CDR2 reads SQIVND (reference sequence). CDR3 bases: TGTGCCAGCCGGACTAGCCTAAACACCGGGGAGCTGTTTTTT. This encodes CASRTSLNTGELFF.